The present T cell receptor (beta chain) was sequenced within a study of T-cell reconstitution after alpha-beta-depleted transplantation in children. This clonotype was seen only a few times. The antigen remains unidentified. Points from the study as a whole: The authors attributed T-cell counts and diversity one year after transplant mostly to newly produced T cells. After transplant, high TCRbeta diversity at day 60 in some patients arose from surviving recipient T cells and thymic progenitors. Expanded clones from the graft, numbering several hundred, reportedly supplied alpha-beta T cells about two months after transplant.

TCRbeta library preparation incorporated unique molecular identifiers. TCRdb reanalysed the PCR reads using MiXCR and keeps one entry per CDR3 protein. Of some 840,000 distinct CDR3 sequences in the sample, about 15% were seen once. The CDR3 covers 14 residues. Germline lookup yields CDR1 LGHNT and CDR2 FRNRAP. V dropped 2 bases and J dropped 9 bases, with 11 bases sitting between them. The TCR sequence derives from a male patient between 5 and 17 years old who had a stem cell transplant for acute lymphoblastic leukemia, so the T cells may come from the graft donor. Sequences were derived from PBMCs, mostly from graft donor cells, sampled 360 days after TCRalphabeta/CD19-depleted stem cell transplant. The V call is TRBV12-5, the J call TRBJ2-6; weak D call: TRBD2 (5 bases). The CDR3 nucleotides read TGTGCTAGTGGTTTGTCGCCTAGCTTCAACGTCCTGACTTTC. Translation gives CASGLSPSFNVLTF.